This TCR beta chain is drawn from a study of CD8 T cells in ankylosing spondylitis. Study conclusions and caveats: Previously reported in reactive arthritis synovial fluid and blood were some of the motif variants. A CD8+ phenotype characterized the disease-linked clones, which were relatively rare in peripheral blood. Typical of ankylosing spondylitis blood, it appeared, was a TCR beta motif of several highly homologous variants. Clones tied to disease were said to be significantly enriched in matched ankylosing spondylitis synovial fluid.

To note about this clonotype: Its matching antigen is unknown.

From germline, CDR1 is SGHRS and CDR2 YFSETQ. The ends were cut back, 0 bases at V and 2 bases at J, with 6 bases in the middle. The CDR3 spans 13 residues. In making TCR beta libraries, quantitative 5'-RACE with molecular barcodes was used. Each CDR3 protein gets one entry after TCRdb re-called the 5' RACE reads with MiXCR. The top ten hold approximately 30% of the sample, which has about 130,000 distinct CDR3 sequences, about a sixth seen once. The source is a male donor with ankylosing spondylitis. Sequencing used blood, either unsorted or a sorted T cell fraction (not recorded which). V and J are TRBV5-1 and TRBJ2-7; D not certain. CDR3 coding DNA: TGCGCCAGCAGCTTGGACATCCCCTACGAGCAGTACTTC. It translates to CASSLDIPYEQYF.